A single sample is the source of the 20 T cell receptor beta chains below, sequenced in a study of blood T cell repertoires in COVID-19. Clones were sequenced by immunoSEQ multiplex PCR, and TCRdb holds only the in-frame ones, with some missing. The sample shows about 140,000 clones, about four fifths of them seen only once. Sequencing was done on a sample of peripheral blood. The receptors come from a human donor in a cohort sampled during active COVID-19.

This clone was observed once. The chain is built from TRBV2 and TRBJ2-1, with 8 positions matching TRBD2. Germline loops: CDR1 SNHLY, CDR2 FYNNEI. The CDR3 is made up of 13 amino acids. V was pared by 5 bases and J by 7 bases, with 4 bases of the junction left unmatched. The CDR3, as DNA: TGTGCCAGCAGTTTTAGCGGGATGAATGAGCAGTTCTTC. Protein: CASSFSGMNEQFF.

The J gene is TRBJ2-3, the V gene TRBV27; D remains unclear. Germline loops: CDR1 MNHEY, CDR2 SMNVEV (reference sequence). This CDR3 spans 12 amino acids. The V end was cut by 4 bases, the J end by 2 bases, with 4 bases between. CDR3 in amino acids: CASSYSTDTQYF. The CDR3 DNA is TGTGCCAGCAGTTACTCCACAGATACGCAGTATTTT.

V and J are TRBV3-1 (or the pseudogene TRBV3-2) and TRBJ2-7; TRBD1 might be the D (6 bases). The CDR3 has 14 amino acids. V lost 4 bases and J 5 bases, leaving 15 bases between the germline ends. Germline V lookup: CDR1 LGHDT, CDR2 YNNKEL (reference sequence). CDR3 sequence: CASSPDSSRDEQYF. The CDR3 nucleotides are TGTGCCAGCAGCCCGGACAGTTCCCGGGACGAGCAGTACTTC.

DNA of the CDR3: TGTGCCAGCAGCCTGCCGGCTAACTATGGCTACACCTTC. Its protein product is CASSLPANYGYTF. The chain joins TRBV7-2 to TRBJ1-2, with D hard to call. Trimming shortened V by 5 bases and J by 0 bases, and 7 bases separated the two germline ends. Germline-derived CDR1 and CDR2 are SGHTA and FQGNSA. The length of the CDR3 is 13 residues.

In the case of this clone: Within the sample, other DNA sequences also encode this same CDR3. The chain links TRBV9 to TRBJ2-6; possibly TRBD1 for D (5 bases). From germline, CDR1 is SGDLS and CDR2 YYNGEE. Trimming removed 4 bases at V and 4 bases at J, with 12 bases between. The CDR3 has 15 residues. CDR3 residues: CASSPGQSGANVLTF. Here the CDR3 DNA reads TGTGCCAGCAGCCCAGGACAATCCGGGGCCAACGTCCTGACTTTC.

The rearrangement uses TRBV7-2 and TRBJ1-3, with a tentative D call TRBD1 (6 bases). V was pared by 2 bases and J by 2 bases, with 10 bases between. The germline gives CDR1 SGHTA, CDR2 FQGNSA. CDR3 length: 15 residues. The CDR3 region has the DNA TGTGCCAGCAGCTTAACAGGGATGGCTGGAAACACCATATATTTT. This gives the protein CASSLTGMAGNTIYF.

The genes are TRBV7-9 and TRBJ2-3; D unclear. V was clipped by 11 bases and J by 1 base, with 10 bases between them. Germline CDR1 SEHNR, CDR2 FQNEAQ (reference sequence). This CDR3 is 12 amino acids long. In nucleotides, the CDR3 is TGTGCCTACGGGTCCGGCACAGATACGCAGTATTTT. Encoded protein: CAYGSGTDTQYF.

The CDR3 protein is CASSQLLGTGGSYEQYF. The CDR3, as DNA: TGCGCCAGCAGCCAACTCCTTGGGACAGGGGGCTCCTACGAGCAGTACTTC. The J gene is TRBJ2-7, the V gene TRBV4-3, with 11 bases identical to TRBD1. Trimming took 2 bases from V and 0 from J; bases not matched to a gene: 6. The length of the CDR3 is 17 residues. The germline V gene has CDR1 LGHNA and CDR2 YSLEER.

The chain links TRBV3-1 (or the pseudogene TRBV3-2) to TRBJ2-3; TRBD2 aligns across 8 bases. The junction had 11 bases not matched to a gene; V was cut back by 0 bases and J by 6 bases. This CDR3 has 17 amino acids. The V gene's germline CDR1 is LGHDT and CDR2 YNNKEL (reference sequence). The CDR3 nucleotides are TGTGCCAGCAGCCAAGACCTTCCCGGGAGGGTTTTGGATACGCAGTATTTT. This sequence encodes CASSQDLPGRVLDTQYF.

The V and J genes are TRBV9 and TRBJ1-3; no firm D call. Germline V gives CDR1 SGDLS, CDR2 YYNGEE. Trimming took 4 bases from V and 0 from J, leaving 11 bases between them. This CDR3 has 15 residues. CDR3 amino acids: CASSQTLDSGNTIYF. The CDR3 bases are TGTGCCAGCAGCCAGACTCTCGACTCTGGAAACACCATATATTTT.

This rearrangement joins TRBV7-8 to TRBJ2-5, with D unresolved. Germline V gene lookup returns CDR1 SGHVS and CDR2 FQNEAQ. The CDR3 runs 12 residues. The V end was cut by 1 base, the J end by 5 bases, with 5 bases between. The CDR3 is CASSLGEETQYF. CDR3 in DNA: TGTGCCAGCAGCTTAGGTGAGGAGACCCAGTACTTC.

This chain's CDR3 is CASKAREGSYEQYF. The DNA for the CDR3 is TGTGCCAGCAAGGCGCGGGAGGGCTCCTACGAGCAGTACTTC. The chain employs TRBV5-4 and TRBJ2-7; TRBD2 aligns across 9 bases. Germline CDR1 and CDR2: SGHNT and YYREEE (reference sequence). The CDR3 sequence is 14 residues long. The junction had 4 bases not matched to a gene; V was cut back by 6 bases and J by 0 bases.

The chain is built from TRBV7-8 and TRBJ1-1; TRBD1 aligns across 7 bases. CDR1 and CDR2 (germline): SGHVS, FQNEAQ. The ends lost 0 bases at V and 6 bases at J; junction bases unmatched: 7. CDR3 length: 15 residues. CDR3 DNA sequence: TGTGCCAGCAGCTTAGCGCAGGGAGACAGGGCTGAAGCTTTCTTT. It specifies CASSLAQGDRAEAFF.

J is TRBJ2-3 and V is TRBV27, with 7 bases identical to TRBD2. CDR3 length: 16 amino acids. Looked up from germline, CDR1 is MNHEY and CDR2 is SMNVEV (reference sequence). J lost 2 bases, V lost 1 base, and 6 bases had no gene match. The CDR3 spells CASSLFPGLNTDTQYF. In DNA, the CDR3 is TGTGCCAGCAGTTTATTCCCGGGACTAAACACAGATACGCAGTATTTT.

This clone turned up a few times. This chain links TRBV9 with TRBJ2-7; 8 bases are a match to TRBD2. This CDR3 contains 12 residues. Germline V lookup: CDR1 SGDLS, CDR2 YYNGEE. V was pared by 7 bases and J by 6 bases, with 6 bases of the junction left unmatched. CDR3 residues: CASAVAGGEQYF. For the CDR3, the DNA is TGTGCCAGCGCCGTGGCGGGGGGCGAGCAGTACTTC.

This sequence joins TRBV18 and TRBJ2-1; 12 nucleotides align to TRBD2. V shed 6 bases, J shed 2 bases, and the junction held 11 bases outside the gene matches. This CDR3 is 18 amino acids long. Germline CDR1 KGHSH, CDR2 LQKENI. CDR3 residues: CASSSGTSGLLPYNEQFF. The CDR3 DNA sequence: TGTGCCAGCTCGAGCGGGACTAGCGGGCTTTTACCCTACAATGAGCAGTTCTTC.

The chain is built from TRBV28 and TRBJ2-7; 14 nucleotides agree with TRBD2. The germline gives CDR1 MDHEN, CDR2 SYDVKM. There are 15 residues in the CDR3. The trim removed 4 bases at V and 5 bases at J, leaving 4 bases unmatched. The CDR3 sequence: CASSSPGLAGDEQYF. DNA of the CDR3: TGTGCCAGCAGTTCACCGGGACTAGCGGGAGACGAGCAGTACTTC.

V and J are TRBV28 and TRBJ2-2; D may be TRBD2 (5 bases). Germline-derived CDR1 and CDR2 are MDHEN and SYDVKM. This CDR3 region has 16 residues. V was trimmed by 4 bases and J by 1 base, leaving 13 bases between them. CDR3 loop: CASSSGIVVNTGELFF. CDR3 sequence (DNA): TGTGCCAGCAGTTCGGGGATCGTAGTGAACACCGGGGAGCTGTTTTTT.

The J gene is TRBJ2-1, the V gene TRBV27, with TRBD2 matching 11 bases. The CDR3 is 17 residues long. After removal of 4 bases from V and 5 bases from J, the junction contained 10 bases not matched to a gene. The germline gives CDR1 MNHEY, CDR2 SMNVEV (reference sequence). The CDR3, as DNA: TGTGCCAGCAGTTCCCCCTCCGGGACTAGCGGAGACAATGAGCAGTTCTTC. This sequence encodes CASSSPSGTSGDNEQFF.

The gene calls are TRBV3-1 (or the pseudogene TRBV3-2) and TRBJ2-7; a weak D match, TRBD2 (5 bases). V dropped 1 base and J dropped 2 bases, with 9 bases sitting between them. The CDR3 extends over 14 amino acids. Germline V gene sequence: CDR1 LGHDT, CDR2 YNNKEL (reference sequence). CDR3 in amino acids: CASSQGSGTYEQYF. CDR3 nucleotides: TGTGCCAGCAGCCAAGGTTCGGGGACCTACGAGCAGTACTTC.